This T cell receptor (beta chain) emerged from a study of blood T cell repertoires in COVID-19. About the research overall: Samples taken during acute and convalescent COVID-19 were collected in the United States, Italy and Spain. PBMCs, B-cell-depleted T cells, or T cells provided the cDNA or gDNA that made up the material.

In the authors' methods: Nucleated cell counts were estimated from reference gene primer amplification. The table came from immunoSEQ multiplex PCR; TCRdb's copy has only in-frame clones and leaves some out. That table gives V, J and clone size, and the DNA gave D and trimming. This table holds 40,000 to 45,000 clones, 90% found once. The CDR3 consists of 16 residues. The ends were cut back, 4 bases at V and 0 bases at J, with 14 bases in the middle. Germline V gene sequence: CDR1 SGHNT, CDR2 YYREEE (reference sequence). The chain recombines TRBV5-4 with TRBJ2-1, with a possible D match to TRBD2 (6 bases). This TCR derives from a human donor in a cohort sampled during active COVID-19. Material: peripheral blood. DNA for the CDR3: TGTGCCAGCAGCCCGGTAGCGGAGAGCTCCTACAATGAGCAGTTCTTC. It yields the protein CASSPVAESSYNEQFF.